The T cell receptor (beta chain) under discussion was sequenced for a study of monozygotic twins with inflammatory bowel disease (dated by TCRdb to between 2018 and 2021). Regarding the study in general: In total, around 30 monozygotic twin pairs made up the full study: 19 Danish pairs, all IBD-discordant, plus nine German pairs, of which four were IBD-concordant and five were IBD-discordant. Within discordant pairs, disease-associated traits were sought mainly by comparing IBD patients with their genetically identical healthy co-twins. Each individual had, on average, about 151 000 unique TCRalpha sequences and 181 000 unique TCRbeta sequences available for analysis.

The library was produced with 5' RACE. For each TCR library, approximately 3.5 ug of total RNA was used. For each sample, cDNA was synthesized in eight separate reactions using SMARTScribe reverse transcriptase. During cDNA synthesis, template switching introduced unique molecular identifiers that contained a 6-nucleotide sample barcode. Two nested PCRs of approximately 16 and 10 cycles amplified the TCRalpha and TCRbeta cDNA, and bead purification followed each PCR. Before amplification, the cDNA was both treated with uracil DNA-glycosylase and purified with the QIAquick PCR purification kit. In the second PCR, Illumina TruSeq-compatible adapters and sample-specific barcodes were added. Library quality and concentration were assessed using TapeStation and Qubit, and about 5 ng of each library was pooled. The pooled libraries were sequenced with 2 x 100 bp reads and custom sequencing primers on an Illumina HiSeq2500 single-index Rapid Run. The paper's data handling went like this. MiGEC version 1.2.6 was used for UMI-based consensus assembly to correct PCR and sequencing errors. MiXCR version 2.1.1 handled V(D)J alignment, clonotype assembly and CDR3 extraction. Gene usage, clonotype sharing and MAIT/NKT TCR abundance were normalised by analysing the top 1000, 10 000 and 20 000 clonotypes per sample. Diversity was computed as the inverse Simpson index with the vegan R package after downsampling to 27 000 UMIs. Paired Mann-Whitney U tests on discordant twin pairs were used, with Benjamini-Hochberg multiple-testing correction. One entry per CDR3 protein sequence results from the TCRdb reprocessing of the reads, with DNA left out. TCRdb, not the original authors, processed these V and J calls. The table for this sample shows about 210,000 distinct CDR3 sequences. 7.5% to 8% of the sample is in the top ten clones.

From each donor, a roughly 2.5 ml peripheral blood sample was collected into PAXgene tubes and stored at -80 degrees C. Without T cell sorting, total RNA was isolated from whole blood using the PAXgene blood miRNA kit on an automated QIAcube. Deep TCRalpha and TCRbeta repertoire profiling with unique molecular barcoding was performed on peripheral blood of monozygotic twin pairs concordant or discordant for inflammatory bowel disease. Smoking habits were recorded for all twin pairs, and each individual was classified as a current, former or never smoker. On the study overall, not on this receptor specifically: Repertoire similarity did not differ between concordant and discordant twins, possibly due to limited statistical power. The results gave no support for a single strong signal or clonotype linked to IBD. Fewer clonotypes were shared with other individuals by IBD patients than by healthy twins, most markedly in patients showing signs of disease activity. A decrease in TCRbeta repertoire diversity, as measured by inverse Simpson index, was observed in IBD patients compared with their healthy co-twins. The analysis was unable to tell different T cell subtypes apart. Background noise and inter-individual variability may have been introduced into the repertoires by the differing immunosuppressive treatments among patients.

The germline V gene specifies SGHRS as CDR1 and YFSETQ as CDR2. Counted from cysteine to phenylalanine, this CDR3 has 14 amino acids. This entry has no DNA. Remarks on this clonotype: It has no known antigen specificity.

The clonotype was recovered from a human donor with ulcerative colitis or Crohn's disease, or a healthy co-twin of an affected twin (not recorded which). The chain employs TRBV5-1 and TRBJ1-1; TCRdb reports TRBD1, a call that lacks DNA to check it against. Sequenced input: blood. For the CDR3, the sequence is CASSGDRMNTEAFF.